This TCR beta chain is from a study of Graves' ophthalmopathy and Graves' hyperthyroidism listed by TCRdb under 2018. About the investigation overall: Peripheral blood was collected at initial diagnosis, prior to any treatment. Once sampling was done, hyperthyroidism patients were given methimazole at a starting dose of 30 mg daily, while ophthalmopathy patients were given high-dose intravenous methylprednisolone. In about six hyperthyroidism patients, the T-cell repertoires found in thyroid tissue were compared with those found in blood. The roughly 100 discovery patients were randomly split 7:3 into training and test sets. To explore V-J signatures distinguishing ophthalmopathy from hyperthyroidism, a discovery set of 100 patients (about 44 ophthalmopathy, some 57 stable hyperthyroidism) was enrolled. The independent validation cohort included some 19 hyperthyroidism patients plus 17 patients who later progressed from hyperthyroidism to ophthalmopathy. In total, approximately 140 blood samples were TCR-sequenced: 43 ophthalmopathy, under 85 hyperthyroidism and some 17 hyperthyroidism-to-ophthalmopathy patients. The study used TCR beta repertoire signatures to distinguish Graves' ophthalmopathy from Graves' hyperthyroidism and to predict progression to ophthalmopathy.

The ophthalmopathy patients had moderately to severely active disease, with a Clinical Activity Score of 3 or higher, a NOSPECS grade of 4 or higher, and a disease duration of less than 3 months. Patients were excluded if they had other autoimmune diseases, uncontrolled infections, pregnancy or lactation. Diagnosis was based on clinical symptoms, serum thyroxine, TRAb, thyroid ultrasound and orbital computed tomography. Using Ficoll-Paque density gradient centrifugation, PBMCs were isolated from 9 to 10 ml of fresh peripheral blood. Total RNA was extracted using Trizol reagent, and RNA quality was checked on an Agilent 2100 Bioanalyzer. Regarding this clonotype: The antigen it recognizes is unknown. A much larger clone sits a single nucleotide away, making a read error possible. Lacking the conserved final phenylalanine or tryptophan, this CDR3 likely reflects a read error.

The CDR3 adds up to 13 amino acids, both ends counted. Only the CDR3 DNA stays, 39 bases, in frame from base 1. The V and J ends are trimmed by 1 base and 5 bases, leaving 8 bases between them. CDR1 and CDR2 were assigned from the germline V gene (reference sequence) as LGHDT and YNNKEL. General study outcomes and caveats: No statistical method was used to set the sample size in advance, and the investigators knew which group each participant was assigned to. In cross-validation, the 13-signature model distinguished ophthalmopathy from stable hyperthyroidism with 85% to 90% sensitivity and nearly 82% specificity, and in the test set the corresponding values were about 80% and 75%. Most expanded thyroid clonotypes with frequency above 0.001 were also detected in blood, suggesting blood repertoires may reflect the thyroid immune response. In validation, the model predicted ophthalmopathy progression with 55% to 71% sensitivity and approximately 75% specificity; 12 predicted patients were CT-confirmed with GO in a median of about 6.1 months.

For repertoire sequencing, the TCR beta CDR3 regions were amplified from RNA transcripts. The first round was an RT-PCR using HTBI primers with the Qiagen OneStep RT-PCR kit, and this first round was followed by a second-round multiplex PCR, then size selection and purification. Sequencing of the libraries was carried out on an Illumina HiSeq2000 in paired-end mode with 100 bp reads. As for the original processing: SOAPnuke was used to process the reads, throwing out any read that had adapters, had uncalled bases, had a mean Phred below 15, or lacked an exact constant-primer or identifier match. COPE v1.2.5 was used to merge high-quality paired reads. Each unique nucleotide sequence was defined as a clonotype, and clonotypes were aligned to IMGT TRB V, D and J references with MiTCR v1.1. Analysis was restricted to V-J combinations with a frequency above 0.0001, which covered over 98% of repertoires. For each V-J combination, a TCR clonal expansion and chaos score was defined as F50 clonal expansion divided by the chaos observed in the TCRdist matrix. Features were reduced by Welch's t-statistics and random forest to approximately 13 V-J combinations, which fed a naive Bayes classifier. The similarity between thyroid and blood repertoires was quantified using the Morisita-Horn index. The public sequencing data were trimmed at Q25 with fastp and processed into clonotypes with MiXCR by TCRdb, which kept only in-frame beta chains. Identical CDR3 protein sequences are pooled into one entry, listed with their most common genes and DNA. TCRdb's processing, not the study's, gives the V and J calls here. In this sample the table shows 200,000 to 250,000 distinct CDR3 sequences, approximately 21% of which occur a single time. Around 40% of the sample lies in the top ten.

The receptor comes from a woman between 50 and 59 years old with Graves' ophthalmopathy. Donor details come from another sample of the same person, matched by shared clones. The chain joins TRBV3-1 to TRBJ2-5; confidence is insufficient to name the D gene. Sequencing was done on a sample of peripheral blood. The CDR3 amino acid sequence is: CASSQVPDETQYL. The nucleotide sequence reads TGTGCCAGCAGCCAAGTCCCGGACGAGACCCAGTACCTC.